The 28 T cell receptor beta chains reported below all come from one sample, sequenced in a study of blood T cell repertoires in COVID-19. The assay was immunoSEQ multiplex PCR, and TCRdb's table has in-frame clones only and misses some. The sample has some 150,000 clones; about 80% are singletons. What was sequenced was peripheral blood. The receptors come from a human donor in a cohort sampled during active COVID-19.

The chain couples TRBV10-3 to TRBJ2-5; TRBD2 matches 12 bases. Germline CDR1 ENHRY, CDR2 SYGVKD. Losses at the gene ends were 0 bases for V and 5 bases for J; bases not matched to a gene: 10. The CDR3 sequence is 18 residues long. The CDR3 DNA sequence: TGTGCCATCAGTGAGTCTCCCTCCCTAGCGGGGGGGCAGGAGACCCAGTACTTC. This translates into CAISESPSLAGGQETQYF.

This clone was found a few times. The rearrangement links TRBV2 to TRBJ2-7; weak D call: TRBD1 (5 bases). With 8 bases removed from V and 1 base from J, the gap between germline ends came to 15 bases. The CDR3 consists of 14 residues. Looked up from germline, CDR1 is SNHLY and CDR2 is FYNNEI. This chain's CDR3 is CASGARSPSYEQYF. Written as DNA, the CDR3 is TGTGCCAGCGGGGCTCGATCCCCTTCCTACGAGCAGTACTTC.

The rearrangement links TRBV11-2 to TRBJ1-1; 9 bases agree with TRBD1. The V segment lost 1 base and the J segment 4 bases; nucleotides outside the gene matches: 4. This CDR3 region has 15 residues. Germline V CDR1 and CDR2: SGHAT, FQNNGV. The CDR3 DNA follows: TGTGCCAGCAGCTTAGCGACAGGGGGAGGCACTGAAGCTTTCTTT. It encodes CASSLATGGGTEAFF.

In nucleotides, the CDR3 is TGTGCCAGCAGTTACTGGGGACAGAGATTGAACACTGAAGCTTTCTTT. Translation: CASSYWGQRLNTEAFF. The V call is TRBV6-5, the J call TRBJ1-1, with 7 bases lining up with TRBD1. V shed 1 base and J 0 bases; nucleotides not matched to a gene: 5. The CDR3 is 16 amino acids. Germline CDR1 is MNHEY and CDR2 is SVGAGI.

This chain uses TRBV5-1 with TRBJ1-6; no reliable D call. From germline, CDR1 is SGHRS and CDR2 YFSETQ. Trimming shortened V by 0 bases and J by 8 bases, and 9 bases separated the two germline ends. This CDR3 is built from 14 residues. CDR3 bases: TGCGCCAGCAGCTTGGCCGGGAGGGATTCACCCCTCCACTTT. Translating it yields CASSLAGRDSPLHF.

This chain uses TRBV5-1 with TRBJ1-1; 12 nucleotides match TRBD1. Trimming cost V 7 bases and J 7 bases; bases outside gene matches: 14. Germline V gene data show CDR1 as SGHRS and CDR2 as YFSETQ. The CDR3 has 16 residues. CDR3 sequence reads: CASGQPGQGALGEAFF. As DNA, the CDR3 is TGCGCCAGCGGACAACCGGGACAGGGGGCTTTGGGTGAAGCTTTCTTT.

J is TRBJ2-3 and V is TRBV24-1; D possibly corresponds to TRBD2 (7 bases). The germline gives CDR1 KGHDR, CDR2 SFDVKD. This CDR3 comprises 17 residues. Trimming stripped 3 bases from V and 0 bases from J, with 15 bases between. CDR3 region: CATSDNRGGLSTDTQYF. CDR3 DNA sequence: TGTGCCACCAGTGATAATAGGGGGGGACTTAGCACAGATACGCAGTATTTT.

J is TRBJ1-2 and V is TRBV3-1 (or the pseudogene TRBV3-2), with D perhaps matching TRBD1 (6 bases). Trimming took off 4 bases at V and 1 base at J, with 13 bases between the two ends. The germline gives CDR1 LGHDT, CDR2 YNNKEL (reference sequence). The length of the CDR3 is 15 residues. CDR3 loop: CASSLPGQLNYGYTF. The CDR3 bases are TGTGCCAGCAGCCTACCGGGACAACTTAACTATGGCTACACCTTC.

The chain is built from TRBV3-1 (or the pseudogene TRBV3-2) and TRBJ1-2, with D perhaps matching TRBD1 (5 bases). The CDR3 is 17 amino acids. The germline V and J ends were trimmed by 1 base and 0 bases, with 15 bases remaining between them. Per the germline V gene, CDR1 is LGHDT and CDR2 is YNNKEL (reference sequence). The CDR3 region has the DNA TGTGCCAGCAGCCAAGGCGGGGACCCGAAAGCTAACTATGGCTACACCTTC. This gives the protein CASSQGGDPKANYGYTF.

The chain uses TRBV11-2 and TRBJ2-1; 8 bases match TRBD2. Looked up from germline, CDR1 is SGHAT and CDR2 is FQNNGV. The CDR3 sequence is 14 residues long. J lost 9 bases, V lost 5 bases, and 9 bases had no gene match. The CDR3 sequence: CASSPGLGRGEQFF. The CDR3 DNA is TGTGCCAGCAGCCCGGGACTAGGACGCGGTGAGCAGTTCTTC.

The rearrangement joins TRBV3-1 (or the pseudogene TRBV3-2) to TRBJ2-7, with TRBD2 as a possible D gene (5 bases). The CDR3 extends over 15 amino acids. Germline loops: CDR1 LGHDT, CDR2 YNNKEL (reference sequence). The V end was cut by 2 bases, the J end by 0 bases, with 11 bases between. The DNA for the CDR3 is TGTGCCAGCAGCCAATTTAACGGGGACTCCTACGAGCAGTACTTC. It is translated as CASSQFNGDSYEQYF.

The V gene is TRBV6-5, the J gene TRBJ2-7, with no clear D. Trimming took off 3 bases at V and 3 bases at J, with 3 bases between the two ends. Germline V lookup: CDR1 MNHEY, CDR2 SVGAGI. The CDR3 totals 11 residues. CDR3 bases: TGTGCCAGCAGTTATAACTACGAGCAGTACTTC. Amino acids: CASSYNYEQYF.

As concerns this clone: The junction shows a germline mismatch at one end, possibly a read error. CDR3 sequence reads: CASSPPDF. The CDR3 DNA sequence: TGTGCCAGCAGCCCGCCAGACTTC. This chain links TRBV7-9 with TRBJ2-5; no reliable D call. The CDR3 spans 8 residues. The germline V gene has CDR1 SEHNR and CDR2 FQNEAQ (reference sequence).

J is TRBJ1-2 and V is TRBV2, with no clear D. There are 13 residues in the CDR3. V lost 7 bases and J 8 bases, leaving 17 bases between the germline ends. The germline V gene encodes CDR1 SNHLY and CDR2 FYNNEI. The CDR3 DNA follows: TGTGCCAGCACCCAAGGGCAGACTAAGGGCTACACCTTC. Encoded protein: CASTQGQTKGYTF.

The genes are TRBV9 and TRBJ2-7; D call uncertain. Germline CDR1 and CDR2: SGDLS and YYNGEE. The V and J ends lost 1 base and 2 bases respectively, with 13 bases between them. The CDR3 contains 15 residues. The CDR3 sequence is CASSVTEKATYEQYF. For the CDR3, the DNA is TGTGCCAGCAGCGTAACGGAGAAAGCTACCTACGAGCAGTACTTC.

The CDR3 nucleotides are TGTGCCAGCAGCTCGCAGACAGGCTATAGCAATCAGCCCCAGCATTTT. Translated: CASSSQTGYSNQPQHF. The rearrangement joins TRBV7-9 to TRBJ1-5, with a weak D call TRBD1 (6 bases). Trimming cost V 4 bases and J 0 bases, with 13 bases left between them. CDR3 size: 16 residues. Germline CDR1 is SEHNR and CDR2 is FQNEAQ (reference sequence).

The rearrangement joins TRBV6-5 to TRBJ2-2; the D gene is possibly TRBD1 (6 bases). Germline CDR1 and CDR2: MNHEY and SVGAGI. The CDR3 contains 13 residues. V dropped 11 bases and J dropped 6 bases, with 16 bases sitting between them. CDR3 nucleotide sequence: TGTGCCGGCCCGGGACATGCGTCCGGGGAGCTGTTTTTT. Encoded protein: CAGPGHASGELFF.

The genes are TRBV3-1 (or the pseudogene TRBV3-2) and TRBJ1-1, with D possibly matching TRBD1 (5 bases). The CDR3 consists of 14 residues. The germline CDR1 and CDR2 sequences are LGHDT and YNNKEL (reference sequence). Deletions cut 4 bases from V and 1 base from J, with 10 bases between. The CDR3 DNA reads as TGTGCCAGCAGCCCCGGGGGGAAGAACACTGAAGCTTTCTTT. Its translation is CASSPGGKNTEAFF.

This clone was counted between two and nine times. The genes are TRBV6-2 or TRBV6-3 and TRBJ1-1; D is unclear. CDR3 length equals 13 residues. Per germline, CDR1 MNHEY and CDR2 SVGEGT. V lost 6 bases and J 0 bases, leaving 8 bases between the germline ends. The CDR3 loop is CASSRSLNTEAFF. CDR3 nucleotides: TGTGCCAGCAGCCGTTCCTTGAACACTGAAGCTTTCTTT.

This clone occurred a few times. The J gene is TRBJ1-1, the V gene TRBV7-9; tentative D call: TRBD1 (6 bases). The CDR3 length is 15 residues. V was clipped by 1 base and J by 0 bases, with 9 bases between them. Germline CDR1 and CDR2: SEHNR and FQNEAQ (reference sequence). Here the CDR3 DNA reads TGTGCCAGCAGCTTAGACCAGGGGATGAACACTGAAGCTTTCTTT. Its translation is CASSLDQGMNTEAFF.

The J gene is TRBJ2-1, the V gene TRBV6-1; D may be TRBD1 or TRBD2 (8 bases each). Germline values: CDR1 MNHNS, CDR2 SASEGT. Trimming took 4 bases from V and 3 from J, leaving 13 bases between them. The CDR3 loop spans 15 amino acids. The CDR3: CASSVAGQDYNEQFF. The CDR3, as DNA: TGTGCCAGCAGTGTAGCGGGACAGGACTACAATGAGCAGTTCTTC.

J is TRBJ1-6 and V is TRBV2; 7 bases are a match to TRBD1. This CDR3 region has 18 residues. Germline V CDR1 and CDR2: SNHLY, FYNNEI. The V gene end was trimmed by 2 bases and the J gene end by 0 bases; junction bases not matched to a gene: 7. The CDR3 protein is CASSERDSPNSYNSPLHF. CDR3 nucleotides: TGTGCCAGCAGTGAAAGGGACAGCCCAAACTCCTATAATTCACCCCTCCACTTT.

This sequence joins TRBV12-3 or TRBV12-4 and TRBJ1-1; unclear D gene. Deletions cut 1 base from V and 3 bases from J, with 6 bases between. The CDR3 loop spans 13 amino acids. Here the CDR3 DNA reads TGTGCCAGCAGTTTAGGGGAGGACACTGAAGCTTTCTTT. This translates into CASSLGEDTEAFF.

The chain joins TRBV7-2 to TRBJ2-1; TRBD2 matches at 9 bases. V was clipped by 5 bases and J by 10 bases; unmatched bases: 12. The CDR3 covers 15 residues. The germline CDR1 and CDR2 sequences are SGHTA and FQGNSA. The CDR3 sequence is CASSATLAGRPEQFF. For the CDR3, the DNA is TGTGCCAGCAGCGCCACACTAGCGGGCCGGCCGGAGCAGTTCTTC. Complete variable domain (other parts from reference TRBV7-2 and TRBJ2-1): GAGVSQSPSNKVTEKGKDVELRCDPISGHTALYWYRQSLGQGLEFLIYFQGNSAPDKSGLPSDRFSAERTGGSVSTLTIQRTQQEDSAVYLCASSATLAGRPEQFFGPGTRLTVL.

The chain joins TRBV6-4 to TRBJ2-2, with D unclear. This CDR3 contains 14 residues. V lost 0 bases, J lost 5 bases, and 7 bases lay in between. Germline V gene sequence: CDR1 MRHNA, CDR2 SNTAGT. The CDR3 nucleotides are TGTGCCAGCAGTGACTCGTGGCAAACCGGGGAGCTGTTTTTT. Encoded protein: CASSDSWQTGELFF.

This clone was recorded once. The same CDR3 is also encoded by other DNA sequences in this sample. The chain joins TRBV5-1 to TRBJ2-7, with D hard to call. Germline V gives CDR1 SGHRS, CDR2 YFSETQ. V lost 2 bases to trimming and J lost 2 bases, with 8 bases between them. This CDR3 comprises 13 residues. CDR3 sequence (DNA): TGCGCCAGCAGCTTCGGCGGCACCTACGAGCAGTACTTC. This gives the protein CASSFGGTYEQYF.

Here the CDR3 reads CASSQYRGVRGYTF. In DNA form, the CDR3 reads TGTGCCAGCAGCCAATACAGGGGGGTGAGAGGCTACACCTTC. The rearrangement joins TRBV3-1 (or the pseudogene TRBV3-2) to TRBJ1-2; 8 bases match TRBD1. CDR3 length equals 14 residues. Germline V gives CDR1 LGHDT, CDR2 YNNKEL (reference sequence). V lost 2 bases, J lost 8 bases, and 7 bases stayed unmatched.

The chain employs TRBV5-1 and TRBJ1-3, with D uncertain. The CDR3 runs 13 residues. Germline lookup yields CDR1 SGHRS and CDR2 YFSETQ. V shed 3 bases and J shed 3 bases, with 7 bases lying between them. CDR3 coding DNA: TGCGCCAGCAGCTCTCGTCTTGGAAACACCATATATTTT. It translates to CASSSRLGNTIYF.